The next 14 T cell receptor beta chains were all read from a single sample in a study of blood T cells in healthy people across ages. Combining a sample-barcoded 5' primer with a J-beta primer mix, a second PCR ran for roughly 6 to 11 cycles. MiXCR, applied by TCRdb to the 5' RACE reads, yields one record per CDR3 protein. The sample yields some 710,000 distinct CDR3 sequences, around a fifth seen once. Sequenced material: blood. The receptors derive from a man between 65 and 80 years old in good health.

The gene calls are TRBV12-3 or TRBV12-4 and TRBJ2-1; TRBD1 might be the D (7 bases). The end of the DNA is better explained by TRBJ2-7, so the J call may be wrong. This CDR3 is built from 14 residues. This CDR3 reads CASSQGDLSYEQYF. As DNA, the CDR3 is TGTGCCAGCAGCCAGGGGGACTTGTCCTACGAGCAGTACTTC.

This clonotype was observed a handful of times. The CDR3 DNA reads as TGCGCCAGCAGCTGGGGACCCCAGTATGGCTACACCTTC. Protein: CASSWGPQYGYTF. V is TRBV5-1 and J is TRBJ1-2; a weak D match, TRBD1 (5 bases). Germline V gene data show CDR1 as SGHRS and CDR2 as YFSETQ. This CDR3 spans 13 amino acids. With 3 bases removed from V and 5 bases from J, the gap between germline ends came to 11 bases.

The V call is TRBV19, the J call TRBJ2-1; D possibly matches TRBD1 or TRBD2 (5 bases each). Germline V lookup: CDR1 LNHDA, CDR2 SQIVND (reference sequence). V gave up 5 bases and J gave up 3 bases, with 17 bases separating them. The CDR3 sequence is 16 residues long. CDR3 sequence (DNA): TGTGCCAGTAGTGGCCCGGGACGGTTTTTCTACAATGAGCAGTTCTTC. Amino acid sequence: CASSGPGRFFYNEQFF.

The chain couples TRBV18 to TRBJ2-3, with TRBD1 as a possible D gene (5 bases). Deletions cut 6 bases from V and 2 bases from J, with 15 bases between. The CDR3 is 15 amino acids. CDR1 is KGHSH and CDR2 is LQKENI in the germline V gene. The CDR3 sequence: CASSPQQGITDTQYF. The CDR3 nucleotides are TGTGCCAGCTCTCCTCAGCAGGGTATCACAGATACGCAGTATTTT.

This clonotype has a handful of counts. The junction differs from germline at one of its ends, possibly a read error. The genes are TRBV6-5 and TRBJ2-1, with TRBD1 matching over 7 bases. This CDR3 contains 13 residues. Germline V CDR1 and CDR2: MNHEY, SVGAGI. The CDR3, as DNA: TGCGCCAGCAGATTGGACAGGAACAATGAGCAGTTCTTC. This sequence encodes CASRLDRNNEQFF.

This clonotype has only a few counts. V gene TRBV7-2 combines with J gene TRBJ2-1; perhaps TRBD1 as D (6 bases). Germline-derived CDR1 and CDR2 are SGHTA and FQGNSA. This CDR3 contains 15 residues. V lost 7 bases and J 4 bases, leaving 17 bases between the germline ends. The CDR3 protein is CASTPGWDKYNEQFF. DNA for the CDR3: TGTGCCAGCACCCCAGGCTGGGACAAATACAATGAGCAGTTCTTC.

This clonotype came up a few times. A read error may account for a junction end that differs from germline. The rearrangement joins TRBV6-2 or TRBV6-3 to TRBJ2-5; TRBD2 is a possible D gene (6 bases). Germline V gene data show CDR1 as MNHEY and CDR2 as SVGEGT. CDR3 length: 13 residues. The CDR3 DNA follows: TGTGCCAGCGGTTACCCGGAGGGATGGGAGCAGTACTTC. The encoded protein is CASGYPEGWEQYF.

This rearrangement joins TRBV6-6 to TRBJ1-4, with D perhaps TRBD1 (6 bases). Trimming stripped 5 bases from V and 8 bases from J, with 15 bases between. The CDR3 length is 14 residues. Germline CDR1 reads MNHNY; CDR2 reads SVGAGI (reference sequence). Here the CDR3 reads CASSKTGRYEKLFF. CDR3 coding DNA: TGTGCCAGCAGTAAGACAGGACGGTACGAAAAACTGTTTTTT.

A note on this clonotype: A read error is possible here, since a much larger clone lies one base away. The rearrangement joins TRBV20-1 to TRBJ2-3; D is possibly TRBD2 (5 bases). Germline assignment: CDR1 DFQATT and CDR2 SNEGSKA (reference sequence). This CDR3 spans 11 amino acids. The CDR3 DNA sequence: TGCAGTACTAGTTGGGGAGATACGCAGTATTTT. This codes for CSTSWGDTQYF.

The chain carries TRBV12-3 or TRBV12-4 and TRBJ1-2; D might be TRBD1 (6 bases). The V gene lost 7 bases and the J gene lost 4 bases, with 19 bases spanning the gap. The CDR3 totals 15 residues. DNA for the CDR3: TGTGCCAGCAAGCCCTCCCACGGGACACCCTATGGCTACACCTTC. The encoded protein is CASKPSHGTPYGYTF.

This clonotype was recorded at least ten times. The rearrangement joins TRBV5-1 to TRBJ1-1; D is undetermined. Germline assignment: CDR1 SGHRS and CDR2 YFSETQ. The CDR3 is 13 residues long. With 0 bases removed from V and 1 base from J, the gap between germline ends came to 4 bases. CDR3 in amino acids: CASSLEENTEAFF. In nucleotides, the CDR3 is TGCGCCAGCAGCTTGGAGGAGAACACTGAAGCTTTCTTT.

The rearrangement joins TRBV29-1 to TRBJ2-7, with D perhaps matching TRBD1 (5 bases). The CDR3 is made up of 13 amino acids. Per germline, CDR1 SQVTM and CDR2 ANQGSEA. Trimming left V 4 bases short and J 0 bases short, with 10 bases between. CDR3 in amino acids: CSVAPTASYEQYF. The CDR3 DNA follows: TGCAGCGTTGCCCCGACAGCCTCCTACGAGCAGTACTTC.

The chain carries TRBV19 and TRBJ2-7; D may be TRBD2 (6 bases). V shed 4 bases and J shed 3 bases, with 16 bases lying between them. CDR1 and CDR2 (germline): LNHDA, SQIVND (reference sequence). This CDR3 has 15 residues. CDR3 amino acids: CASSTPGEVIYEQYF. The CDR3 DNA reads TGTGCCAGTAGTACCCCGGGAGAGGTAATCTACGAGCAGTACTTC. Based on the CDR3 plus reference TRBV19 and TRBJ2-7, the full variable domain is DGGITQSPKYLFRKEGQNVTLSCEQNLNHDAMYWYRQDPGQGLRLIYYSQIVNDFQKGDIAEGYSVSREKKESFPLTVTSAQKNPTAFYLCASSTPGEVIYEQYFGPGTRLTVT.

This clonotype appeared a few times. The chain carries TRBV9 and TRBJ2-5; 14 bases are a match to TRBD2. CDR1 and CDR2 (germline): SGDLS, YYNGEE. The junction had 5 bases not matched to a gene; V was cut back by 2 bases and J by 5 bases. This CDR3 contains 16 residues. The CDR3 sequence is CASSVGLAGDGETQYF. In DNA form, the CDR3 reads TGTGCCAGCAGCGTGGGACTAGCGGGAGACGGGGAGACCCAGTACTTC.